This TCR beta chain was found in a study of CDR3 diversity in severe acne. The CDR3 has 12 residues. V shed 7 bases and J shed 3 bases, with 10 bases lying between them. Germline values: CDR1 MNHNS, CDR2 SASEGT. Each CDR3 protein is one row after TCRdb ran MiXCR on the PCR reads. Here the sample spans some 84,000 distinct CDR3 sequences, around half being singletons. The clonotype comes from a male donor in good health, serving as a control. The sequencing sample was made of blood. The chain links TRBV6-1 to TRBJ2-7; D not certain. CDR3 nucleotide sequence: TGTGCCAGCATGGCGACCTACTACGAGCAGTACTTC. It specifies CASMATYYEQYF.